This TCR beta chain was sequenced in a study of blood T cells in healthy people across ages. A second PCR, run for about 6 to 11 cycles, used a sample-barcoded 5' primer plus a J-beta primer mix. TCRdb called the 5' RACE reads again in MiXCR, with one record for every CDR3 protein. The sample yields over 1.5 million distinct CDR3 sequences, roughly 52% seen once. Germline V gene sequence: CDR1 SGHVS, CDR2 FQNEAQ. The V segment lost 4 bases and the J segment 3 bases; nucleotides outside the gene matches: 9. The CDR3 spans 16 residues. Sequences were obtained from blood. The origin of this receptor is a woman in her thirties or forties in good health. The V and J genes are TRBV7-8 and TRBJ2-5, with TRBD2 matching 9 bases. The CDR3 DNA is TGTGCCAGCAGCTACATAGCGGGGGCCCCCAAAGAGACCCAGTACTTC. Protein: CASSYIAGAPKETQYF.